The next 2 T cell receptor beta chains were all read from a single sample in a study of PD-L1 blockade in urothelial cancer. Here immunoSEQ multiplex PCR was the method, and the copy in TCRdb shows in-frame clones only, minus some. The profile covers approximately 14,000 clones, with approximately 87% appearing a single time and roughly 15% taken by the ten largest. The source material was PBMCs, sampled around atezolizumab (anti-PD-L1) treatment. These receptors all come from an older man with urothelial cancer.

The V gene is TRBV11-2, the J gene TRBJ1-1; no definite D call. V was cut by 5 bases and J by 6 bases, with 13 bases left in between. The CDR3 extends over 13 amino acids. Looked up from germline, CDR1 is SGHAT and CDR2 is FQNNGV. The CDR3 DNA reads TGTGCCAGCAGCCTCGCTTGGCCGTCTGAAGCTTTCTTT. Amino acids: CASSLAWPSEAFF.

The chain has TRBV6-5 and TRBJ1-3, with 8 bases that match TRBD1. Losses at the gene ends were 0 bases for V and 0 bases for J; bases not matched to a gene: 1. The CDR3 consists of 16 residues. From germline, CDR1 is MNHEY and CDR2 SVGAGI. This CDR3 is CASSYSGQDSGNTIYF. The DNA of the CDR3 is TGTGCCAGCAGTTACTCGGGACAGGACTCTGGAAACACCATATATTTT.